These 13 T cell receptor beta chains originate from one sample sequenced in a study of T-cell reconstitution after alpha-beta-depleted transplantation in children. Construction of the TCRbeta library involved unique molecular identifiers. TCRdb analysed the PCR reads with MiXCR anew, one entry per CDR3 protein. The sample lists hundreds of thousands of distinct CDR3 sequences; about a sixth were seen once. This specimen consisted of PBMCs from the stem cell graft donor, obtained from the stem cell graft. Receptors originate from a human donor who donated a stem cell graft to a child with acute lymphoblastic leukemia.

The chain is built from TRBV9 and TRBJ2-7; D is unresolved. V lost 4 bases to trimming and J lost 0 bases, with 17 bases between them. This CDR3 region has 16 residues. Per the germline V gene, CDR1 is SGDLS and CDR2 is YYNGEE. The CDR3 here is CASSHDQDGGSYEQYF. DNA of the CDR3: TGTGCCAGCAGCCACGATCAAGATGGCGGCTCCTACGAGCAGTACTTC.

The V call is TRBV27, the J call TRBJ2-3; 8 bases fit TRBD2. V was clipped by 0 bases and J by 2 bases; unmatched bases: 4. CDR1 and CDR2 (germline): MNHEY, SMNVEV (reference sequence). The CDR3 sequence is 16 residues long. The CDR3 loop is CASSLSGLVPTDTQYF. The CDR3 DNA sequence: TGTGCCAGCAGTTTATCGGGACTAGTCCCCACAGATACGCAGTATTTT.

This clonotype was counted between two and nine times. The V call is TRBV7-9, the J call TRBJ2-7, with a weak D call TRBD2 (6 bases). This CDR3 region has 13 residues. Germline loops: CDR1 SEHNR, CDR2 FQNEAQ (reference sequence). Trimming took off 3 bases at V and 5 bases at J, with 11 bases between the two ends. The CDR3 DNA reads TGTGCCAGCAGCTTCGGAGGGTTAGACGAGCAGTACTTC. Residues: CASSFGGLDEQYF.

This clonotype was detected a few times. This sequence joins TRBV5-1 and TRBJ1-1, with D possibly matching TRBD1 (6 bases). Trimming took off 4 bases at V and 1 base at J, with 14 bases between the two ends. The CDR3 is 15 amino acids. In germline, CDR1 is SGHRS, CDR2 YFSETQ. CDR3: CASSHLSGENTEAFF. The DNA for the CDR3 is TGCGCCAGCAGCCACCTATCAGGGGAGAACACTGAAGCTTTCTTT.

The V gene is TRBV10-3, the J gene TRBJ2-1, with D perhaps TRBD1 (5 bases). Trimming took off 3 bases at V and 6 bases at J, with 9 bases between the two ends. The CDR3 runs to 13 residues. CDR1 ENHRY and CDR2 SYGVKD come from the germline V gene. CDR3 region: CAISEGVLNEQFF. The CDR3 nucleotides read TGTGCCATCAGTGAAGGGGTCCTCAATGAGCAGTTCTTC.

V is TRBV10-3 and J is TRBJ2-1; D is possibly TRBD2 (5 bases). The germline V and J ends were trimmed by 6 bases and 10 bases, with 13 bases remaining between them. Germline V gene lookup returns CDR1 ENHRY and CDR2 SYGVKD. This CDR3 has 12 amino acids. DNA of the CDR3: TGTGCCATCAGCCGAGCGGATATCGAGCAGTTCTTC. It yields the protein CAISRADIEQFF.

This clonotype has only a few counts. The chain has TRBV10-1 and TRBJ2-7; 7 bases are shared with TRBD1. The germline gives CDR1 WNHNN, CDR2 SYGVQD (reference sequence). Losses at the gene ends were 0 bases for V and 6 bases for J; bases not matched to a gene: 8. This CDR3 has 15 amino acids. DNA for the CDR3: TGCGCCAGCAGTGAGTCCGGTACAGGGGCAGTCGAGCAGTACTTC. Translation gives CASSESGTGAVEQYF.

The chain joins TRBV29-1 to TRBJ2-7, with 7 bases lining up with TRBD2. This CDR3 is 13 amino acids long. The V gene end was trimmed by 3 bases and the J gene end by 0 bases; junction bases not matched to a gene: 2. The germline V gene has CDR1 SQVTM and CDR2 ANQGSEA. Here the CDR3 DNA reads TGCAGCGTTGAGGAGCGGGGCTCCTACGAGCAGTACTTC. Translated, it gives CSVEERGSYEQYF.

V gene TRBV9 combines with J gene TRBJ2-5; the match to TRBD2 covers 7 bases. Germline CDR1 and CDR2: SGDLS and YYNGEE. Unmatched junction bases numbered 10, after V lost 3 bases and J lost 5 bases. CDR3 size: 15 residues. The CDR3 region is CASSDRDYHSETQYF. The CDR3 DNA reads TGTGCCAGCAGCGACCGGGACTACCATTCTGAGACCCAGTACTTC. Filled out from reference TRBV9 and TRBJ2-5, the complete variable domain reads DSGVTQTPKHLITATGQRVTLRCSPRSGDLSVYWYQQSLDQGLQFLIQYYNGEERAKGNILERFSAQQFPDLHSELNLSSLELGDSALYFCASSDRDYHSETQYFGPGTRLLVL.

In this sample, this clonotype turned up a few times. The chain recombines TRBV27 with TRBJ2-7; TRBD2 agrees at 10 bases. CDR3 length: 17 residues. Per the germline V gene, CDR1 is MNHEY and CDR2 is SMNVEV (reference sequence). The V gene end was trimmed by 10 bases and the J gene end by 2 bases; junction bases not matched to a gene: 17. The DNA of the CDR3 is TGTGCCACCCGAGGACTAGCGGTGGACAGGCAGGCCTACGAGCAGTACTTC. Translated, it gives CATRGLAVDRQAYEQYF.

This clonotype was seen a handful of times. This rearrangement joins TRBV4-1 to TRBJ2-1, with 11 bases identical to TRBD2. CDR3 length: 17 residues. Germline V gene sequence: CDR1 MGHRA, CDR2 YSYEKL. V shed 4 bases, J shed 3 bases, and the junction held 8 bases outside the gene matches. CDR3 residues: CASSRKPGLADYNEQFF. The CDR3 DNA sequence: TGCGCCAGCAGCCGAAAACCGGGACTAGCGGACTACAATGAGCAGTTCTTC.

This chain connects TRBV5-1 to TRBJ1-1, with D possibly TRBD1 on 5 matching bases. The V end lost 4 bases, the J end lost 3 bases, and 19 bases lay between the germline ends. The CDR3 runs to 16 residues. Germline V lookup: CDR1 SGHRS, CDR2 YFSETQ. CDR3 DNA: TGCGCCAGCAGCCCCGGGTCGGGGGGACGTCACACTGAAGCTTTCTTT. Residues: CASSPGSGGRHTEAFF.

The chain carries TRBV19 and TRBJ1-1; D uncertain. V lost 8 bases and J 7 bases, leaving 17 bases between the germline ends. Germline CDR1 reads LNHDA; CDR2 reads SQIVND (reference sequence). CDR3 length equals 13 residues. The CDR3 spells CASYNLLGVEAFF. The CDR3 DNA reads TGTGCCAGTTACAACCTTTTGGGTGTTGAAGCTTTCTTT. Supplemented by reference TRBV19 and TRBJ1-1, the full variable domain reads DGGITQSPKYLFRKEGQNVTLSCEQNLNHDAMYWYRQDPGQGLRLIYYSQIVNDFQKGDIAEGYSVSREKKESFPLTVTSAQKNPTAFYLCASYNLLGVEAFFGQGTRLTVV.